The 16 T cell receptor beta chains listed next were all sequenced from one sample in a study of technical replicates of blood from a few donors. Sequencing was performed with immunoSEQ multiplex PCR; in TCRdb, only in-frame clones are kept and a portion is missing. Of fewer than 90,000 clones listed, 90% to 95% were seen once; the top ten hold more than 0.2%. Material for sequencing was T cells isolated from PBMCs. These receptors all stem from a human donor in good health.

DNA of the CDR3: TGTGCCAGCAGCTTACAAGAATCCTACGAGCAGTACTTC. This sequence encodes CASSLQESYEQYF. The rearrangement links TRBV5-4 to TRBJ2-7; D unclear. The CDR3 sequence is 13 residues long. Per the germline V gene, CDR1 is SGHNT and CDR2 is YYREEE (reference sequence). The V gene lost 2 bases and the J gene lost 1 base, with 7 bases spanning the gap.

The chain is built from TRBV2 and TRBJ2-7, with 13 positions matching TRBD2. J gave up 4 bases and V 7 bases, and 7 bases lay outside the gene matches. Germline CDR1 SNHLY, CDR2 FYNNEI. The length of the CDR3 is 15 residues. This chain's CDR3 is CASKGTSGAVYEQYF. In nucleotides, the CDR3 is TGTGCCAGCAAAGGGACTAGCGGGGCCGTGTACGAGCAGTACTTC. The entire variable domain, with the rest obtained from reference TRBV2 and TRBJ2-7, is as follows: EPEVTQTPSHQVTQMGQEVILRCVPISNHLYFYWYRQILGQKVEFLVSFYNNEISEKSEIFDDQFSVERPDGSNFTLKIRSTKLEDSAMYFCASKGTSGAVYEQYFGPGTRLTVT.

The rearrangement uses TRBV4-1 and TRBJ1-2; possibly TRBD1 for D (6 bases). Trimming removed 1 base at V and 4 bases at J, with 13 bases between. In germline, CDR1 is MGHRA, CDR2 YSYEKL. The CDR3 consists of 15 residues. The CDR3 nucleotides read TGCGCCAGCAGCCAAGGTGCGACAGGAACCTATGGCTACACCTTC. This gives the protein CASSQGATGTYGYTF.

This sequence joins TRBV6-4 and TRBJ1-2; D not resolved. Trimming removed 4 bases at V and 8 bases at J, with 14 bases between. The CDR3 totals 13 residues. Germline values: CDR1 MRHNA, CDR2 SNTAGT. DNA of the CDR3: TGTGCCAGCAGTGGGTCCTTCGTACGGGGCTACACCTTC. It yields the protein CASSGSFVRGYTF.

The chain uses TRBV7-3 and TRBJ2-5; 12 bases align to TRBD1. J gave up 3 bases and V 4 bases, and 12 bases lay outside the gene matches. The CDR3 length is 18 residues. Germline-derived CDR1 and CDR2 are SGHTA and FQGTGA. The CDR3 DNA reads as TGTGCCAGCAGCTACTTATTATTCGGGACAGGGGGCAAAGAGACCCAGTACTTC. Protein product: CASSYLLFGTGGKETQYF. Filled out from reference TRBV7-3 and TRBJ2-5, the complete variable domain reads GAGVSQTPSNKVTEKGKYVELRCDPISGHTALYWYRQSLGQGPEFLIYFQGTGAADDSGLPNDRFFAVRPEGSVSTLKIQRTERGDSAVYLCASSYLLFGTGGKETQYFGPGTRLLVL.

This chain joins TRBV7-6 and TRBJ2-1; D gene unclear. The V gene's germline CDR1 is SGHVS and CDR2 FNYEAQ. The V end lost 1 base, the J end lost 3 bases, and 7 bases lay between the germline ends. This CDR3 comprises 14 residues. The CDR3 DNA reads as TGTGCCAGCAGCTTAGACCTAGGCTACAATGAGCAGTTCTTC. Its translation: CASSLDLGYNEQFF.

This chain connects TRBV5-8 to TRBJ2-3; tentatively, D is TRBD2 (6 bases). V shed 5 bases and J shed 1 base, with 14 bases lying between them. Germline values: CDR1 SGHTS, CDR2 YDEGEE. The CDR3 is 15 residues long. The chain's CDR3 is CASRLWDSRTDTQYF. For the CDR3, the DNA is TGTGCCAGCAGGCTTTGGGACTCCCGCACAGATACGCAGTATTTT. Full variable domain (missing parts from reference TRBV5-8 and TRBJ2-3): EAGVTQSPTHLIKTRGQQATLRCSPISGHTSVYWYQQALGLGLQFLLWYDEGEERNRGNFPPRFSGRQFPNYSSELNVNALELEDSALYLCASRLWDSRTDTQYFGPGTRLTVL.

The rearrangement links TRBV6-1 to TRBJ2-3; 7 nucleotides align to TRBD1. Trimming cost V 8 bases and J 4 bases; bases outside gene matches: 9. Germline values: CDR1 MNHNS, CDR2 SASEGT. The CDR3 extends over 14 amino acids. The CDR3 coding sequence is TGTGCCAGCGAAAAAGGAACAGGGGCAGATACGCAGTATTTT. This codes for CASEKGTGADTQYF.

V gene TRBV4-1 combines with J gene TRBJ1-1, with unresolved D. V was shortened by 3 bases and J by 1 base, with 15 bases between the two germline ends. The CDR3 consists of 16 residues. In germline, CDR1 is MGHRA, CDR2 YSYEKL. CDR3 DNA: TGCGCCAGCAGCCAGGCTCAGTCCAGGCCGAACACTGAAGCTTTCTTT. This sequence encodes CASSQAQSRPNTEAFF.

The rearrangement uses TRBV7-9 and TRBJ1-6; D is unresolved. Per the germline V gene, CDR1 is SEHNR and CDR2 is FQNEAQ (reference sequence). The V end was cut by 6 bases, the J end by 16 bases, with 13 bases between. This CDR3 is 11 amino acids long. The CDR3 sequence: CASSWAGGLHF. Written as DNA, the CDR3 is TGTGCCAGCAGTTGGGCTGGAGGGCTCCACTTT.

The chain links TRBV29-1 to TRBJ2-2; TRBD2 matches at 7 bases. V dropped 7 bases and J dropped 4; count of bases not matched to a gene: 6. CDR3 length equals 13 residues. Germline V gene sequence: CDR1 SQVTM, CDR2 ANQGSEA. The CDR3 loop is CSANGGSTGELFF. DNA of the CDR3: TGCAGCGCTAACGGGGGGAGCACCGGGGAGCTGTTTTTT.

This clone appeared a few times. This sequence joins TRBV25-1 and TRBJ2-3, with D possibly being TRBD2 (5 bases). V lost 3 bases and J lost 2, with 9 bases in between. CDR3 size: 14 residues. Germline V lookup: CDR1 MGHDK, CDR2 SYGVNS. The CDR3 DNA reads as TGTGCCAGCAGTGATGGAGGCCCCACAGATACGCAGTATTTT. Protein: CASSDGGPTDTQYF.

This CDR3 reads CSGLLVNEGNTIYF. CDR3 in DNA: TGCAGCGGCCTCCTCGTTAACGAGGGAAACACCATATATTTT. The chain links TRBV29-1 to TRBJ1-3; D is undetermined. From germline, CDR1 is SQVTM and CDR2 ANQGSEA. The CDR3 covers 14 residues. The germline V and J ends were trimmed by 7 bases and 4 bases, with 17 bases remaining between them.

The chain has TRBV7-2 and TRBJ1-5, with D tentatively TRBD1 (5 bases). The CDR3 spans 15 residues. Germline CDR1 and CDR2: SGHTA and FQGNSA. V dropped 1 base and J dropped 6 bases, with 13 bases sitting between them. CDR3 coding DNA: TGTGCCAGCAGCTTAGGTTGGGGGGTTGGTCAGCCCCAGCATTTT. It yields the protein CASSLGWGVGQPQHF.

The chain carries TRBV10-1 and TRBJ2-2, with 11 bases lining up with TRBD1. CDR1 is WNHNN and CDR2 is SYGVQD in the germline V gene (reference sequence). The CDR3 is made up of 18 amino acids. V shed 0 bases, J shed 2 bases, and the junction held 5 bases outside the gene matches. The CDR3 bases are TGCGCCAGCAGTGAGTCCGGGACAGGGGGTGTTAACACCGGGGAGCTGTTTTTT. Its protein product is CASSESGTGGVNTGELFF.

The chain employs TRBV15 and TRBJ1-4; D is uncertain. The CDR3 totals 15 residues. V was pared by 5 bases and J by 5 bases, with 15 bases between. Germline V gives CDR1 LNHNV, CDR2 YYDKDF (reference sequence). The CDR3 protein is CATSPPSTANEKLFF. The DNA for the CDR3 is TGTGCCACCAGCCCTCCGAGTACAGCAAATGAAAAACTGTTTTTT.